The rows below give T cell receptor beta chains drawn from one sample of a study of cytomegalovirus exposure and HLA in healthy donors. The data were produced by immunoSEQ multiplex PCR, yet TCRdb's version contains in-frame clones alone and is incomplete. This table holds about 140,000 clones, around 10% found once. Specimen: PBMCs. The receptors originated from a male donor in good health and CMV-seronegative. Both conserved end residues are part of each CDR3. D genes are given only for firm matches. Only part of the rows carry a size: once, few, many, or a class if the clone is expanded.

D gene,V gene,clone size,J gene,CDR3 protein,CDR3 DNA
NA,TRBV6-5,NA,TRBJ1-1,CAIWATGNTEAFF,TGTGCCATTTGGGCCACAGGGAACACTGAAGCTTTCTTT
NA,TRBV13,NA,TRBJ2-6,CASSFAGTGANVLTF,TGTGCCAGCAGCTTTGCGGGGACTGGGGCCAACGTCCTGACTTTC
TRBD2,TRBV5-4,NA,TRBJ2-3,CASSSTSGGSSGDTQYF,TGTGCCAGCAGCTCGACTAGCGGGGGCAGCTCGGGCGATACGCAGTATTTT
NA,TRBV6-1,NA,TRBJ2-3,CASSPTRGGTDTQYF,TGTGCCAGCAGTCCCACGCGCGGAGGCACAGATACGCAGTATTTT
NA,TRBV9,few,TRBJ2-3,CASSVGTLTWADTQYF,TGTGCCAGCAGCGTCGGGACTCTAACCTGGGCAGATACGCAGTATTTT
NA,TRBV20-1,few,TRBJ1-1,CSAKDNEAFF,TGCAGTGCGAAGGACAATGAAGCTTTCTTT
NA,TRBV29-1,few,TRBJ2-1,CSALTGFKNEQFF,TGCAGCGCCCTGACAGGCTTTAAAAATGAGCAGTTCTTC
TRBD1,TRBV5-6,few,TRBJ1-1,CASSLAGGGTEAFF,TGTGCCAGCAGCTTGGCAGGGGGCGGCACTGAAGCTTTCTTT
NA,TRBV7-9,NA,TRBJ2-7,CASSSAPSYEQYF,TGTGCCAGCAGCTCAGCCCCTTCCTACGAGCAGTACTTC
NA,TRBV19,few,TRBJ2-3,CASSGADTDTQYF,TGTGCCAGTAGTGGAGCAGACACAGATACGCAGTATTTT
TRBD2,TRBV2,NA,TRBJ2-7,CASFGVEGGLEQYF,TGTGCCAGCTTCGGTGTAGAGGGAGGGCTCGAGCAGTACTTC
TRBD2,TRBV7-9,NA,TRBJ2-6,CASSLTQRDVSGANVLTF,TGTGCCAGCAGCTTAACCCAGCGGGACGTCTCTGGGGCCAACGTCCTGACTTTC
TRBD1,TRBV4-3,NA,TRBJ1-3,CASSQDRQGTAGNTIYF,TGCGCCAGCAGCCAAGACCGACAGGGGACGGCTGGAAACACCATATATTTT
TRBD1,TRBV10-1,few,TRBJ1-1,CASKRRGHITEAFF,TGCGCCAGCAAAAGAAGGGGGCATATCACTGAAGCTTTCTTT
TRBD1,TRBV10-3,NA,TRBJ2-2,CAISLPFEGQGVNTGELFF,TGTGCCATCAGCCTCCCGTTTGAGGGACAGGGGGTAAACACCGGGGAGCTGTTTTTT
TRBD2,TRBV14,NA,TRBJ2-1,CASSQWTSGYRGNEQFF,TGTGCCAGCAGCCAGTGGACTAGCGGCTACAGAGGGAATGAGCAGTTCTTC
NA,TRBV2,few,TRBJ1-5,CASSWTAHQPQHF,TGTGCCAGCAGTTGGACAGCCCATCAGCCCCAGCATTTT
TRBD1,TRBV6-1,NA,TRBJ1-1,CASSEARTGTEAFF,TGTGCCAGCAGTGAAGCGAGGACAGGTACTGAAGCTTTCTTT
TRBD1,TRBV10-2,NA,TRBJ1-2,CASSRDRANYGYTF,TGCGCCAGCAGTCGGGACAGGGCGAACTATGGCTACACCTTC
TRBD1,TRBV19,NA,TRBJ1-1,CASSWTGSSGTEAFF,TGTGCCAGTAGTTGGACAGGGTCTAGTGGCACTGAAGCTTTCTTT
NA,TRBV25-1,NA,TRBJ2-2,CASSDAGNTGELFF,TGTGCCAGCAGTGATGCAGGGAACACCGGGGAGCTGTTTTTT
NA,TRBV9,few,TRBJ2-5,CASSVGATQYF,TGTGCCAGCAGCGTAGGGGCGACCCAGTACTTC
TRBD1,TRBV5-4,NA,TRBJ2-5,CASSHPDREETQYF,TGTGCCAGCAGCCACCCGGACAGGGAAGAGACCCAGTACTTC
NA,TRBV7-9,few,TRBJ1-2,CASSLGVSSNYGYTF,TGTGCCAGCAGCTTAGGCGTCTCTTCTAACTATGGCTACACCTTC
NA,TRBV13,few,TRBJ2-3,CASSPGGLGDTQYF,TGTGCCAGCAGCCCTGGAGGGCTTGGAGATACGCAGTATTTT
NA,TRBV7-9,few,TRBJ2-7,CASSPNIGTPNYEQYF,TGTGCCAGCAGCCCAAATATCGGGACACCGAACTACGAGCAGTACTTC
TRBD1,TRBV19,NA,TRBJ2-7,CASQHRTGFEQYF,TGTGCCAGTCAACACCGGACAGGGTTCGAGCAGTACTTC
NA,TRBV4-2,NA,TRBJ2-4,CASSPDSGNKNIQYF,TGTGCCAGCAGTCCGGACAGCGGGAACAAAAACATTCAGTACTTC
TRBD1,TRBV19,NA,TRBJ1-2,CASSIRMDREHGYTF,TGTGCCAGTAGTATAAGGATGGACAGGGAACATGGCTACACCTTC
NA,TRBV27,few,TRBJ2-3,CASSSRQTDTQYF,TGTGCCAGCAGTTCCCGACAGACAGATACGCAGTATTTT
NA,TRBV18,few,TRBJ1-6,CASSPAQGLYNSPLHF,TGTGCCAGCTCACCCGCCCAGGGGCTCTATAATTCACCCCTCCACTTT
NA,TRBV19,few,TRBJ1-4,CASKETALNEKLFF,TGTGCCAGTAAGGAGACAGCTCTAAATGAAAAACTGTTTTTT
TRBD1,TRBV29-1,NA,TRBJ2-7,CSVERTGTYEQYF,TGCAGCGTTGAGAGGACAGGGACCTACGAGCAGTACTTC
TRBD1,TRBV28,NA,TRBJ2-2,CASSSGQGGYTGELFF,TGTGCCAGCAGCTCAGGACAGGGAGGCTACACCGGGGAGCTGTTTTTT
TRBD1,TRBV5-4,NA,TRBJ2-2,CASSHRNRGNTGELFF,TGTGCCAGCAGCCATCGGAACAGGGGGAACACCGGGGAGCTGTTTTTT
TRBD2,TRBV28,few,TRBJ2-1,CASSFSPSGSFYNEQFF,TGTGCCAGCAGTTTCAGTCCTAGCGGGAGTTTTTACAATGAGCAGTTCTTC
TRBD2,TRBV4-2,few,TRBJ2-3,CASSQDPLAGGLMDTQYF,TGTGCCAGCAGCCAAGATCCCCTAGCGGGAGGGCTAATGGATACGCAGTATTTT
NA,TRBV30,few,TRBJ2-1,CAWSEAGNEQFF,TGTGCCTGGAGTGAAGCAGGCAATGAGCAGTTCTTC
NA,TRBV6-1,NA,TRBJ1-1,CASSRTDFEAFF,TGTGCCAGCAGTAGGACAGACTTTGAAGCTTTCTTT
TRBD1,TRBV5-8,few,TRBJ1-4,CASGTGTGDRSEKLFF,TGTGCCAGCGGAACCGGGACAGGGGATCGGAGTGAAAAACTGTTTTTT
NA,TRBV6-5,NA,TRBJ2-7,CASSADRSTSGEQYF,TGTGCCAGCAGTGCCGACAGGTCGACTTCGGGGGAGCAGTACTTC